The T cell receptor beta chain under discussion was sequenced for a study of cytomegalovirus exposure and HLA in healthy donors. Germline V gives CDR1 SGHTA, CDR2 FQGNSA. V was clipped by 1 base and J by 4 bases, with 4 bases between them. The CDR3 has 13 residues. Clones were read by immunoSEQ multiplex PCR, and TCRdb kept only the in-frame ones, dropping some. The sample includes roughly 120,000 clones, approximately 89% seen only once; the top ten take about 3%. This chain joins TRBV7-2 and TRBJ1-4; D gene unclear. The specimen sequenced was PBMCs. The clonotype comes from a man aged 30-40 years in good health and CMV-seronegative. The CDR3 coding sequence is TGTGCCAGCAGCTTAGGCGGTAATGAAAAACTGTTTTTT. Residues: CASSLGGNEKLFF.